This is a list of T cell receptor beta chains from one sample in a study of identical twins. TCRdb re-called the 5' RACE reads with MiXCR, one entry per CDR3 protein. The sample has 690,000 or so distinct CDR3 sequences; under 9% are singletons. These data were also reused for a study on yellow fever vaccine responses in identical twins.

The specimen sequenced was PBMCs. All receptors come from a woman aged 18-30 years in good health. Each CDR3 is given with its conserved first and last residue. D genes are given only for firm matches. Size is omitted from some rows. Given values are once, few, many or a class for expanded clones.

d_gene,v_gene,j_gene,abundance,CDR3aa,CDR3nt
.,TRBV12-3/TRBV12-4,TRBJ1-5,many,CASSGGVNQPQHF,TGTGCCAGCAGTGGAGGGGTCAATCAGCCCCAGCATTTT
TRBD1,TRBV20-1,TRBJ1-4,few,CSARPGQLGEKLFF,TGCAGTGCTAGACCGGGACAGCTGGGGGAAAAACTGTTTTTT
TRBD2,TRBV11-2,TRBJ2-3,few,CASSRYSGTGKSTDTQYF,TGTGCCAGCAGCCGATACAGCGGGACGGGGAAAAGCACAGATACGCAGTATTTT
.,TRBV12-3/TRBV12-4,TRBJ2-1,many,CASSLLGYNEQFF,TGCGCCAGCAGCTTGTTGGGGTACAATGAGCAGTTCTTC
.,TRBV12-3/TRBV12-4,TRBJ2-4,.,CASSLNGGPLIQYF,TGTGCCAGCAGTTTAAACGGGGGCCCCCTTATTCAGTACTTC
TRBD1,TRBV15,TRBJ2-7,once,CATSRDDRGYEQYF,TGTGCCACCAGCAGAGATGACAGGGGGTACGAGCAGTACTTC
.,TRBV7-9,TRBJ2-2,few,CASAGYTGELFF,TGTGCCAGCGCAGGGTACACCGGGGAGCTGTTTTTT
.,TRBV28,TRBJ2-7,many,CASRVGPSYEQYF,TGTGCCAGCAGAGTAGGGCCCTCCTACGAGCAGTACTTC
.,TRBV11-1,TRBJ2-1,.,CASSWTVNEQFF,TGTGCCAGCAGCTGGACAGTCAATGAGCAGTTCTTC
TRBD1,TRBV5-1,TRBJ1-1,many,CASSLAVGQGLAFF,TGCGCCAGCAGCTTGGCGGTCGGACAGGGGTTGGCTTTCTTT
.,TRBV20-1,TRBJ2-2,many,CSASTGTPNTGELFF,TGCAGCGCAAGTACCGGAACTCCGAACACCGGGGAGCTGTTTTTT